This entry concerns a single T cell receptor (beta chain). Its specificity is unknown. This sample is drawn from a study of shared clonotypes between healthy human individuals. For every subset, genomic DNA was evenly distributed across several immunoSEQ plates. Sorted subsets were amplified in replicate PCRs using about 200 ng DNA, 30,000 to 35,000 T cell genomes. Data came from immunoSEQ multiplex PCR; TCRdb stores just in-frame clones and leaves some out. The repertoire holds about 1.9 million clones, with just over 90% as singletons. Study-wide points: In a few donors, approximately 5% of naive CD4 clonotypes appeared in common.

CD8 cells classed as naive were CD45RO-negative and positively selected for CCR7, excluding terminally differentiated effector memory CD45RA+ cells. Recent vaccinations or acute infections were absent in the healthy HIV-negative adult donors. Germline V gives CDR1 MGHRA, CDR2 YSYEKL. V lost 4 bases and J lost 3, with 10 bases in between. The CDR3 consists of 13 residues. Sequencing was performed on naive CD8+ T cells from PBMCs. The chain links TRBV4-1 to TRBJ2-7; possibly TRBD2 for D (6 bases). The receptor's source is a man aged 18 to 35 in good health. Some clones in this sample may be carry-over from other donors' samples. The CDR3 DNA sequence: TGCGCCAGCAGCCGCGGGGCTAGCTACGAGCAGTACTTC. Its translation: CASSRGASYEQYF.